Below are 10 T cell receptor beta chains sequenced from a single sample in a study of CD8+CD57+ T cells in acquired aplastic anemia (dated by TCRdb to 2017 to 2018). The reads were generated on an Illumina HiSeq 2000. Genomic DNA served as template for TCR beta VDJ combination and CDR3 sequence profiling. Clones were called with MiXCR by TCRdb after fastp trimmed the public reads at Q25, and only in-frame beta chains were retained. Every distinct CDR3 protein forms one entry, paired with its most common genes and DNA. Present in this sample are hundreds of thousands of distinct CDR3 sequences, 45% to 65% of which were seen just once. In total, the top ten clones hold approximately 1.2% of the sample. Expansion of CD8+CD57+ cells had been shown by flow cytometry in the patients chosen for sequencing. Source material: sorted CD4+, CD8+, or CD8+CD57+ T cells (not recorded which) from PBMCs. The receptors stem from a human donor with aplastic anemia.

The count of this clonotype is one. The chain recombines TRBV4-1 with TRBJ1-2; 10 bases map to TRBD1. The J segment lost 5 bases and the V segment lost 1 base, leaving 1 base of the junction unmatched. CDR1 and CDR2 (germline): MGHRA, YSYEKL. The CDR3 length is 14 residues. In DNA form, the CDR3 reads TGCGCCAGCAGCCAAGGACAGGGGGCATATGGCTACACCTTC. Translating it yields CASSQGQGAYGYTF.

This clonotype occurred many times. CDR3 in amino acids: CAWSIAEEQFF. The CDR3 DNA reads as TGTGCCTGGAGTATAGCGGAGGAGCAGTTCTTC. This chain links TRBV30 with TRBJ2-1; a possible D gene is TRBD2 (6 bases). The CDR3 sequence is 11 residues long. Germline CDR1 is GTSNPN and CDR2 is SVGIG (reference sequence). The ends were cut back, 2 bases at V and 10 bases at J, with 9 bases in the middle.

This clonotype has at least ten counts. The chain carries TRBV12-3 or TRBV12-4 and TRBJ1-1; 7 nucleotides line up with TRBD1. With 6 bases clipped from V and 5 bases from J, the junction kept 9 bases outside the gene matches. The length of the CDR3 is 14 residues. The CDR3 here is CASSPRQGRTEAFF. The CDR3 coding sequence is TGTGCCAGCAGCCCTAGACAGGGAAGGACTGAAGCTTTCTTT.

This clonotype was seen just once. The CDR3 region is CASSEIRASSYNEQFF. The CDR3 DNA reads as TGTGCCAGCAGCGAGATCAGAGCCAGCTCCTACAATGAGCAGTTCTTC. The rearrangement joins TRBV9 to TRBJ2-1; D ambiguous. Trimming removed 3 bases from V and 0 bases from J, with 13 bases in between. From germline, CDR1 is SGDLS and CDR2 YYNGEE. The CDR3 contains 16 residues.

The chain is built from TRBV29-1 and TRBJ1-1, with 8 bases aligning to TRBD1. The V gene end was trimmed by 6 bases and the J gene end by 2 bases; junction bases not matched to a gene: 5. Germline CDR1 is SQVTM and CDR2 is ANQGSEA. This CDR3 spans 13 amino acids. The CDR3 loop is CSVTQGGNTEAFF. CDR3 bases: TGCAGCGTCACACAGGGGGGAAACACTGAAGCTTTCTTT.

This clonotype was recorded at least ten times. The genes are TRBV5-8 and TRBJ2-7; 7 nucleotides align to TRBD2. Trimming removed 4 bases from V and 4 bases from J; junction bases left unmatched: 8. Germline CDR1 is SGHTS and CDR2 is YDEGEE. The CDR3 totals 14 residues. DNA of the CDR3: TGTGCCAGCAGCAGAGGGACTAATCAGTACGAGCAGTACTTC. It yields the protein CASSRGTNQYEQYF.

The chain couples TRBV12-3 or TRBV12-4 to TRBJ2-5; TRBD1 matches 9 bases. This CDR3 region has 12 residues. Losses at the gene ends were 7 bases for V and 7 bases for J; bases not matched to a gene: 4. This CDR3 reads CASTLQGATQYF. The CDR3 coding sequence is TGTGCCAGCACTCTACAGGGGGCGACCCAGTACTTC.

This clonotype was counted at least ten times. This chain connects TRBV6-1 to TRBJ2-3, with D possibly matching TRBD1 (5 bases). The CDR3 extends over 11 amino acids. Germline CDR1 reads MNHNS; CDR2 reads SASEGT. Trimming pared 10 bases from V and 6 bases from J, leaving 11 bases between. The CDR3 is CATRVGDTQYF. The DNA of the CDR3 is TGTGCCACCAGGGTAGGGGATACGCAGTATTTT.

CDR3 protein: CASYTGPFNYGYTF. As DNA, the CDR3 is TGTGCCAGCTACACAGGACCCTTTAACTATGGCTACACCTTC. The chain is built from TRBV2 and TRBJ1-2; TRBD1 might be the D (5 bases). Trimming removed 8 bases at V and 1 base at J, with 14 bases between. Germline CDR1 SNHLY, CDR2 FYNNEI. The CDR3 runs 14 residues.

This chain joins TRBV7-3 and TRBJ2-7; 9 nucleotides line up with TRBD2. Germline V lookup: CDR1 SGHTA, CDR2 FQGTGA. The CDR3 is made up of 15 amino acids. Germline trimming cut 4 bases from V and 3 bases from J; bases unmatched to any gene: 7. The CDR3 sequence is CASSYGLARNYEQYF. The CDR3 DNA follows: TGTGCCAGCAGCTACGGACTAGCGAGGAACTACGAGCAGTACTTC.